This TCR beta chain was recovered during a study of T cell responses to AZD1222 COVID-19 vaccine. There are 14 residues in the CDR3. The germline CDR1 and CDR2 sequences are KGHDR and SFDVKD. The J segment lost 7 bases and the V segment lost 4 bases, leaving 6 bases of the junction unmatched. Study outcomes and limitations: There were mostly white British donors and more females than males, and clonal diversity was possibly underestimated. Seropositivity was recorded at baseline in only 5 or 6 AZD1222 recipients.

Comment on this clone: Its antigen is currently unknown.

Profiled with immunoSEQ multiplex PCR; TCRdb holds only in-frame clones, not every one. Of around 160,000 clones detected, around 86% appear once; the ten largest clones hold about 4%. The TCR comes from an adult in good health. Sequences were derived from peripheral blood, sampled on day 0 of MenACWY control vaccination. The J gene is TRBJ1-5, the V gene TRBV24-1; 7 nucleotides line up with TRBD1. CDR3 in DNA: TGTGCCACCAGTGAACGGACAGGAGGGCAGCCCCAGCATTTT. The encoded protein is CATSERTGGQPQHF.